A single T cell receptor beta chain is shown here with its context. Sequencing ends 3 residues short of the CDR3 end; the germline J gene provides the rest. Libraries were prepared by immunoSEQ multiplex PCR; TCRdb keeps only in-frame clonotypes and omits some of them. This sample contains some 26,000 clones. After removal of 0 bases from V and 0 bases from J, the junction contained 3 bases not matched to a gene. Germline V gives CDR1 DFQATT, CDR2 SNEGSKA (reference sequence). This CDR3 has 15 residues. This record comes from a study of T cells in women clearing cervical HPV infection. Sequencing was carried out using blood buffy coat. The sequence came from a woman aged 18-69 years with a cervical HPV16 infection that either progressed to CIN3+ or cleared (not recorded which). The chain uses TRBV20-1 and TRBJ2-7, with 9 bases matching TRBD1. The CDR3 DNA, read in part, is TGCAGTGCTAGAGATGGGACAGGGAACTCCTACGAG. It codes for CSARDGTGNSYE. The complete CDR3 protein is CSARDGTGNSYEQYF.